The 8 T cell receptor beta chains given below trace back to one sample, sequenced in a study of T-cell memory formation after mild COVID-19. MiXCR was run by TCRdb on the 5' RACE reads, yielding one entry per CDR3 protein. Here the sample spans roughly 600,000 distinct CDR3 sequences, about 20% being singletons. The sequencing sample was made of PBMCs or a T cell subset sorted from them (not recorded which). Receptor source: an adult woman who had mild COVID-19 (a few samples of this study predate the infection). Cell type and time point are not known.

The chain employs TRBV12-3 or TRBV12-4 and TRBJ1-5; 12 nucleotides match TRBD1. Losses at the gene ends were 5 bases for V and 6 bases for J; bases not matched to a gene: 8. The CDR3 runs 16 residues. The CDR3, as DNA: TGTGCCAGCAGTAGCCGGGACAGGGGGCAGGGTCAGCCCCAGCATTTT. Translation: CASSSRDRGQGQPQHF.

This clonotype was found a few times. V usage is TRBV7-6 and J usage is TRBJ2-5; tentatively, D is TRBD2 (5 bases). CDR1 SGHVS and CDR2 FNYEAQ come from the germline V gene. The CDR3 has 14 amino acids. V was clipped by 2 bases and J by 10 bases, with 17 bases between them. The CDR3 DNA reads as TGTGCCAGCAGCTTATTTTCTGTAGCGTCCGACCAGTACTTC. Its translation: CASSLFSVASDQYF. Full variable domain (remainder filled in from reference TRBV7-6 and TRBJ2-5): GAGVSQSPRYKVTKRGQDVALRCDPISGHVSLYWYRQALGQGPEFLTYFNYEAQQDKSGLPNDRFSAERPEGSISTLTIQRTEQRDSAMYRCASSLFSVASDQYFGPGTRLLVL.

The J gene is TRBJ2-2, the V gene TRBV29-1; D is uncertain. V was pared by 6 bases and J by 1 base, with 18 bases between. This CDR3 spans 16 amino acids. The germline gives CDR1 SQVTM, CDR2 ANQGSEA. CDR3 sequence reads: CSVRRHSVRNTGELFF. For the CDR3, the DNA is TGCAGCGTCCGAAGACACTCCGTACGGAACACCGGGGAGCTGTTTTTT.

The chain recombines TRBV12-3 or TRBV12-4 with TRBJ2-1; unclear D gene. The CDR3 contains 16 residues. V shed 5 bases and J shed 0 bases, with 14 bases lying between them. Here the CDR3 reads CASSLRLMSSYNEQFF. The CDR3 nucleotides are TGTGCCAGCAGTCTCCGACTGATGAGCTCCTACAATGAGCAGTTCTTC.

This sequence joins TRBV7-6 and TRBJ1-2; D is uncertain. From germline, CDR1 is SGHVS and CDR2 FNYEAQ. The CDR3 runs to 15 residues. V lost 5 bases, J lost 5 bases, and 18 bases lay in between. The DNA for the CDR3 is TGTGCCAGCAGCCCGGTCCGGACGGCCGGGTATGGCTACACCTTC. Amino acids: CASSPVRTAGYGYTF.

A few counts support this clonotype. The chain couples TRBV7-2 to TRBJ2-4; D not resolved. Trimming shortened V by 4 bases and J by 1 base, and 5 bases separated the two germline ends. This CDR3 comprises 13 residues. Germline loops: CDR1 SGHTA, CDR2 FQGNSA. For the CDR3, the DNA is TGTGCCAGCAGCTCCCGGGCCAAAAACATTCAGTACTTC. Translating gives CASSSRAKNIQYF.

In its sample, this clonotype was seen once. The chain carries TRBV5-6 and TRBJ2-4; D remains ambiguous. Trimming removed 4 bases from V and 0 bases from J, with 17 bases in between. The CDR3 loop spans 17 amino acids. Germline CDR1 reads SGHDT; CDR2 reads YYEEEE. CDR3 in DNA: TGTGCCAGCAGCCGGTCCGGAAATCCCCTAGCCAAAAACATTCAGTACTTC. This gives the protein CASSRSGNPLAKNIQYF.

This clonotype has a handful of counts. The rearrangement links TRBV7-6 to TRBJ1-1; maybe TRBD1 (5 bases). V lost 1 base to trimming and J lost 1 base, with 10 bases between them. The length of the CDR3 is 15 residues. Per the germline V gene, CDR1 is SGHVS and CDR2 is FNYEAQ. CDR3 bases: TGTGCCAGCAGCTTAGAAGCCGGACAGAACACTGAAGCTTTCTTT. Amino acids: CASSLEAGQNTEAFF.